This T cell receptor (beta chain) was found in a study of long-term antiretroviral therapy in people with HIV. Points from the study as a whole: The study found narrower CDR3 length ranges in HIV repertoires than in controls. Documentation of ART adherence, viral resistance or therapy changes was absent. Patients on ART gained diversity, which nonetheless stayed below transplant donor controls.

immunoSEQ v3.0 was run at survey level. Repertoires were generated with immunoSEQ multiplex PCR, while TCRdb's copy carries only in-frame clones and drops some. The sample has more than 35,000 clones, 90% to 95% seen once. Comments on this clone: Its antigen remains unidentified.

Sequencing used unsorted PBMCs, obtained 4.1 years after starting antiretroviral therapy. This clonotype originated in a woman between 50 and 59 years old with HIV.

This chain's CDR3 is CASSPPSRDRETNEKLFF. CDR3 DNA: TGTGCCAGCAGCCCGCCGTCCCGGGACAGGGAAACTAATGAAAAACTGTTTTTT. The chain carries TRBV7-9 and TRBJ1-4; TRBD1 matches 9 bases. J lost 1 base, V lost 5 bases, and 11 bases had no gene match. The V gene's germline CDR1 is SEHNR and CDR2 FQNEAQ (reference sequence). The CDR3 is 18 amino acids.